The source of this T cell receptor (beta chain) is a study of cytomegalovirus exposure and HLA in healthy donors. Study results and limitations: Later, an analysis showed that TCR beta chains associated with HLA were more clonally expanded than others that were equally common. Under in vitro conditions, a few CMV-associated chains were confirmed as specific for CMV antigens. Several of the most significant clusters appeared linked to common viral pathogens, based on a later analysis.

This clone appeared a few times. Its target is unknown. Both 60 Vbeta primers and 13 Jbeta primers went into the PCR. Source study methods: A later analysis tallied 80 million to 100 million unique TCR beta chains, approximately 10 million of them shared. Measured with immunoSEQ multiplex PCR; TCRdb has only the in-frame clones, and not every one. From that table come the V and J calls and clone size; the DNA was used to work out D and trimming. The table lists approximately 210,000 clones, roughly 81% of them singletons. The germline V gene has CDR1 GTSNPN and CDR2 SVGIG (reference sequence). Trimming removed 6 bases at V and 0 bases at J, with 9 bases between. The CDR3 extends over 13 amino acids.

V and J are TRBV30 and TRBJ2-1; perhaps TRBD1 as D (7 bases). The receptor's source is a woman aged 30 to 39 in good health and CMV-seropositive. The specimen sequenced was PBMCs. The CDR3 loop reads CACQGGSYNEQFF. Written as DNA, the CDR3 is TGTGCCTGTCAGGGGGGCTCCTACAATGAGCAGTTCTTC.